This TCR beta chain was profiled in a study of OX40 agonist ivuxolimab in advanced cancers. Notes on the study in general: At doses 0.1 to 3.0 mg/kg, CD4+ and CD8+ clones expanded. Also showing low normalized T-cell clonal expansion were some of the nonresponders. Determination of antigen specificity was not performed for the expanded peripheral T cells.

This clone was found many times. Antigen unknown. Repertoires were generated with immunoSEQ multiplex PCR, while TCRdb's copy carries only in-frame clones and drops some. The table has about 24,000 clones, about 77% seen once. The CDR3 totals 14 residues. In germline, CDR1 is SGHAT, CDR2 FQNNGV. V trimming: 4 bases; J trimming: 3 bases; junction bases outside the gene matches: 2. The material was CD4+ or CD8+ T cells sorted from blood, obtained in a trial of the OX40 agonist ivuxolimab. This chain connects TRBV11-2 to TRBJ2-7, with 11 bases lining up with TRBD2. This TCR came from an adult with an advanced solid tumor such as melanoma, head and neck, liver or kidney cancer. CDR3 nucleotide sequence: TGTGCCAGCAGCTACGGGACTAGCGGCTACGAGCAGTACTTC. Amino acid sequence: CASSYGTSGYEQYF.